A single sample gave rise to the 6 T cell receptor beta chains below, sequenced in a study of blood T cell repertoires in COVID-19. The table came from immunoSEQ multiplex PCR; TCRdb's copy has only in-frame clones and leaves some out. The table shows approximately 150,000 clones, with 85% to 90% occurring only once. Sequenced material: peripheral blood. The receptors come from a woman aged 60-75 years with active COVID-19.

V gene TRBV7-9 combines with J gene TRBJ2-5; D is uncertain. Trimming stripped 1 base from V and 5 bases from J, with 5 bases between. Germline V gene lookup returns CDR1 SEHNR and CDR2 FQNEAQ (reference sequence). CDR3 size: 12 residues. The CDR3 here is CASSLVSETQYF. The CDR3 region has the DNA TGTGCCAGCAGCTTAGTATCGGAGACCCAGTACTTC.

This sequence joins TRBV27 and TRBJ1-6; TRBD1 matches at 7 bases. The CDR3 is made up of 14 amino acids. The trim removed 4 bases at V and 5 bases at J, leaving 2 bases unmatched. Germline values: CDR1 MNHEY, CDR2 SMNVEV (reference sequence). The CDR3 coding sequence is TGTGCCAGCAGTTACAGGGGTAATAATTCACCCCTCCACTTT. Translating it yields CASSYRGNNSPLHF.

The chain's CDR3 is CASSWGTSGYEQYF. CDR3 DNA sequence: TGTGCCAGCAGTTGGGGGACTAGCGGCTACGAGCAGTACTTC. The chain links TRBV6-2 or TRBV6-3 to TRBJ2-7, with 11 bases fitting TRBD2. V trimming: 4 bases; J trimming: 3 bases; junction bases outside the gene matches: 2. The CDR3 has 14 amino acids. Germline assignment: CDR1 MNHEY and CDR2 SVGEGT.

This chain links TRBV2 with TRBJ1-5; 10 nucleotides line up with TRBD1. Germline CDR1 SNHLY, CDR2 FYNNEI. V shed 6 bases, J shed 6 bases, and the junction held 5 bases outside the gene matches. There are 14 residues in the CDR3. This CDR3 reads CASRGTGEGQPQHF. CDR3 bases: TGTGCCAGCAGGGGGACAGGGGAGGGTCAGCCCCAGCATTTT.

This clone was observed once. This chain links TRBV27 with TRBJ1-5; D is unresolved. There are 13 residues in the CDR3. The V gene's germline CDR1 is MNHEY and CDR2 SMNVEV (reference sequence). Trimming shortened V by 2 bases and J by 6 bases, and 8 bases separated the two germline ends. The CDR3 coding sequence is TGTGCCAGCAGTTTAGCCCGGGGTCAGCCCCAGCATTTT. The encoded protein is CASSLARGQPQHF.

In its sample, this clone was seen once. The CDR3 region is CASSQDLGQMNTEAFF. The CDR3 nucleotides read TGTGCCAGCAGCCAAGATCTGGGGCAGATGAACACTGAAGCTTTCTTT. This chain connects TRBV14 to TRBJ1-1, with D possibly TRBD1 on 5 matching bases. The V gene lost 0 bases and the J gene lost 0 bases, with 11 bases spanning the gap. Germline loops: CDR1 SGHDN, CDR2 FVKESK. The CDR3 extends over 16 amino acids.